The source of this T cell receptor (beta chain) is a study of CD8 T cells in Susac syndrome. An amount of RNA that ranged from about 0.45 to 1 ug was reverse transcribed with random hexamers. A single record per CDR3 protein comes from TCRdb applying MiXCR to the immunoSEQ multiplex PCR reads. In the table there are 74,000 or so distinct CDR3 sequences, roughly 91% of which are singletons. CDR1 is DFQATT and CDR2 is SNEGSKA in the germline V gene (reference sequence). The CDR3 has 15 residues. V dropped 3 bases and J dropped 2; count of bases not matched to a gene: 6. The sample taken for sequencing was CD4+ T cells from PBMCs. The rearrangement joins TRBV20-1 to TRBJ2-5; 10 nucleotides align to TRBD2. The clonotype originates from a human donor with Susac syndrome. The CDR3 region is CSARKREGLQETQYF. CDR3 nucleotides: TGCAGTGCTAGGAAGCGGGAGGGACTGCAAGAGACCCAGTACTTC.